Below, 3 T cell receptor beta chains from the same sample are listed, as sequenced in a study of graft-versus-host responses after intestinal transplantation. Their target antigens are unknown. The protocol was immunoSEQ multiplex PCR, while the TCRdb copy is restricted to in-frame clones and leaves out a portion. The data show about 66,000 clones, about nine tenths seen once. The sample consisted of unstimulated CD8+ T cells sorted from spleen or lymph node cells, taken before intestinal transplant. The source is a human donor who received an intestinal transplant.

V gene TRBV6-4 combines with J gene TRBJ2-1; TRBD1 aligns across 7 bases. The germline V gene encodes CDR1 MRHNA and CDR2 SNTAGT. The CDR3 length is 14 residues. V was clipped by 3 bases and J by 2 bases; unmatched bases: 1. The CDR3 spells CASSEGTAYNEQFF. The DNA for the CDR3 is TGTGCCAGCAGTGAGGGGACAGCCTACAATGAGCAGTTCTTC.

V is TRBV25-1 and J is TRBJ1-1; TRBD1 matches at 9 bases. CDR3 length: 14 amino acids. Per the germline V gene, CDR1 is MGHDK and CDR2 is SYGVNS. Losses at the gene ends were 5 bases for V and 7 bases for J; bases not matched to a gene: 8. In nucleotides, the CDR3 is TGTGCCAGCAGTCCCCCCGGGACAGGGATTGAAGCTTTCTTT. As protein: CASSPPGTGIEAFF.

As concerns this clone: The junction departs from germline at one end; a sequencing error may be responsible. The chain employs TRBV7-7 and TRBJ2-7, with 7 bases fitting TRBD1. CDR1 and CDR2 (germline): SSHAT, FNYEAQ (reference sequence). This CDR3 region has 13 residues. The CDR3 DNA sequence: TGTGCTAGCAGCTTAGGGGGACAGACCTTAAAGTACTTC. Its translation is CASSLGGQTLKYF.